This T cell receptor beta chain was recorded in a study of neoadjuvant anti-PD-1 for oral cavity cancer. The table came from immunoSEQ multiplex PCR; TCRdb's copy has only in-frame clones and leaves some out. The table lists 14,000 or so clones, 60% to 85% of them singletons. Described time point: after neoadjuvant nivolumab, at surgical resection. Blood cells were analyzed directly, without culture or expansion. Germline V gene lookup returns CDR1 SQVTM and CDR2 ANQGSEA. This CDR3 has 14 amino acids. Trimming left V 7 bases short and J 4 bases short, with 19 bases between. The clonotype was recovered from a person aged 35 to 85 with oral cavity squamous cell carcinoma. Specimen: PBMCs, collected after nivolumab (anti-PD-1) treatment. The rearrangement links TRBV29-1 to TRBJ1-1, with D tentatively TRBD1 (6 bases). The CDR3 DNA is TGCAGCGCGGCTCTACAGGGAGAGGGCACTGAAGCTTTCTTT. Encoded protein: CSAALQGEGTEAFF.